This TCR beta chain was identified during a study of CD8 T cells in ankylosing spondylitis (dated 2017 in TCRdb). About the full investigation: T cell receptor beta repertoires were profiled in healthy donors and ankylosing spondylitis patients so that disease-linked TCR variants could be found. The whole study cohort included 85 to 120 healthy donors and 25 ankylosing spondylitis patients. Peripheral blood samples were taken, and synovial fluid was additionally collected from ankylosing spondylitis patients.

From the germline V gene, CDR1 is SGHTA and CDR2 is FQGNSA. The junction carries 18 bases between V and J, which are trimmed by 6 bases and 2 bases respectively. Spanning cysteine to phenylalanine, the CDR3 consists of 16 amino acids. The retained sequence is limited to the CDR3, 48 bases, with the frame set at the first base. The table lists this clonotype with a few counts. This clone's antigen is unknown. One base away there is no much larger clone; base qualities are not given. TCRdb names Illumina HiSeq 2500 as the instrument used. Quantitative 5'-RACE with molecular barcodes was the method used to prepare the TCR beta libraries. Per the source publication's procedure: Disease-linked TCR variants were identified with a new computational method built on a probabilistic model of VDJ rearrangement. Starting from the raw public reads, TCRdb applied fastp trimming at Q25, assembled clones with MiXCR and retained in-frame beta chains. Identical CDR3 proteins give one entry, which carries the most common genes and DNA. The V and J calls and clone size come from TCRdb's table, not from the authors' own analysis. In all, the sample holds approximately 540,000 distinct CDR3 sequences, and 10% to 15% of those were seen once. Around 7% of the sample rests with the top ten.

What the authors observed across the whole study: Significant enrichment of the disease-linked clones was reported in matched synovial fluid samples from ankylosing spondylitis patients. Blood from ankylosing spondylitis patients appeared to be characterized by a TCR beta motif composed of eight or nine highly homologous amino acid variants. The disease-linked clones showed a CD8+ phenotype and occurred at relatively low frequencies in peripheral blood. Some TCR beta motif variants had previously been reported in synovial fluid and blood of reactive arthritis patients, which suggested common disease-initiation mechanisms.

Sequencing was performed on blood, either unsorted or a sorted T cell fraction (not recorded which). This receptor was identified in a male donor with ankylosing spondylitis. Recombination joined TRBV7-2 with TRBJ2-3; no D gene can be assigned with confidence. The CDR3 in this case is CASSRTRTTSTDTQYF. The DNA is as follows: TGTGCCAGCAGTCGGACCCGAACGACGTCCACAGATACGCAGTATTTT.